This TCR beta chain was identified during a study of metastatic and nonmetastatic thyroid tumors. Study details: The study looked at repertoires side by side in blood and in tumor or nodule tissue from malignant and benign thyroid patients.

Authors' methods: Researchers built a distant-metastasis classifier for papillary thyroid cancer that drew on CDR3 differences across clinicopathological groups. TCRdb used MiXCR to call clones anew from the PCR reads. The V and J calls reflect TCRdb's pipeline rather than the authors' work. The sample carries some 38,000 clones, less than 15% recorded once. Thyroid surgery was preceded by no treatment in any patient. Looked up from germline, CDR1 is SGDLS and CDR2 is YYNGEE. The V gene end was trimmed by 4 bases and the J gene end by 7 bases; junction bases not matched to a gene: 6. The CDR3 totals 15 residues.

The rearrangement uses TRBV9 and TRBJ2-2, with 11 bases fitting TRBD1. The sequence was collected from a female donor with papillary thyroid cancer or a benign thyroid nodule (not recorded which). Some clones in this sample may be carry-over from other donors' samples. Sequenced sample: blood. CDR3 sequence reads: CASSIRTGGYGELFF. The CDR3 nucleotides are TGTGCCAGCAGCATAAGGACAGGGGGCTACGGGGAGCTGTTTTTT.